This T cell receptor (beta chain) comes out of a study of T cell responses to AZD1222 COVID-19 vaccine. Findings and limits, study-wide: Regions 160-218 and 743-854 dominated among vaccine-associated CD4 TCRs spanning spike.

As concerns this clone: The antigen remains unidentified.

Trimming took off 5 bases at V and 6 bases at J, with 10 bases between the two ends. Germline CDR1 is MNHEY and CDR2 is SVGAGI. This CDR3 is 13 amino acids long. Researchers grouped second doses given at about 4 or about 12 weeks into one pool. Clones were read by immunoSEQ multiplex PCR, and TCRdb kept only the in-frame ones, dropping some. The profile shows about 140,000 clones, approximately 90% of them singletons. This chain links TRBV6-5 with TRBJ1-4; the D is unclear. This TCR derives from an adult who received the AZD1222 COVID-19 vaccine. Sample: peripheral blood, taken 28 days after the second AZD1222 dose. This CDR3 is CASSTGYYEKLFF. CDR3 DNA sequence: TGTGCCAGCAGTACCGGCTACTATGAAAAACTGTTTTTT.